A selection of T cell receptor beta chains follows, all from one sample in a study of T cell responses to AZD1222 COVID-19 vaccine. Libraries were prepared by immunoSEQ multiplex PCR; TCRdb keeps only in-frame clonotypes and omits some of them. The data contain about 90,000 clones, approximately 90% of them seen just once; the ten biggest clones take up less than 5.5%. This sample comprised peripheral blood, obtained on day 0 of MenACWY control vaccination. Receptor source: an adult in good health. The CDR3 runs from the conserved cysteine through the conserved F or W. D genes are given only for firm matches. The size of a clone is reported for some rows only, either as once, few or many, or as a class for expanded clones.

v_call	j_call	d_call	clone_size	cdr3_aa
TRBV5-6	TRBJ2-5	.	once	CASSLRRLGGETQYF
TRBV4-3	TRBJ1-6	TRBD1	.	CASSFGTGSNSPLHF
TRBV5-1	TRBJ2-7	.	.	CASSFDRQSSYEQYF
TRBV5-5	TRBJ2-5	.	.	CASSTVPETQYF
TRBV11-2	TRBJ1-3	.	.	CASSFHSGASGNTIYF
TRBV18	TRBJ2-7	.	once	CASSLEVRTYEQYF
TRBV2	TRBJ1-4	.	.	CASSFDRTTNEKLFF
TRBV6-2/TRBV6-3	TRBJ1-2	TRBD1	.	CASSYPGTGRYGYTF
TRBV28	TRBJ1-2	.	.	CASSFPTGTVYGYTF
TRBV29-1	TRBJ1-2	TRBD1	.	CSVVGDRGYNYGYTF
TRBV10-2	TRBJ2-1	.	.	CASSDPRQGGIAGSSYNEQFF
TRBV27	TRBJ1-3	.	.	CASSLDSVSGNTIYF
TRBV28	TRBJ2-7	.	.	CASSFFGRGHEQYF
TRBV4-3	TRBJ2-3	.	.	CASSQDRWINTQYF
TRBV4-2	TRBJ2-2	TRBD2	.	CASSLTSEGTGELFF
TRBV28	TRBJ2-7	.	.	CASIPGSGYSYEQYF
TRBV28	TRBJ2-3	TRBD2	.	CASSFAGVRADTQYF
TRBV15	TRBJ1-3	.	.	CATSIEAGNTIYF
TRBV15	TRBJ1-5	.	.	CATSRGVSNQPQHF
TRBV24-1	TRBJ2-3	.	.	CAPGRERFTDTQYF
TRBV4-2	TRBJ1-2	.	.	CASSQGPGDGSFSGYTF
TRBV7-2	TRBJ2-5	.	.	CASSLGGGPQETQYF
TRBV5-1	TRBJ2-2	TRBD1	.	CASSLDPGQVDTGELFF
TRBV7-2	TRBJ2-3	.	.	CASSETRISVSSTDTQYF